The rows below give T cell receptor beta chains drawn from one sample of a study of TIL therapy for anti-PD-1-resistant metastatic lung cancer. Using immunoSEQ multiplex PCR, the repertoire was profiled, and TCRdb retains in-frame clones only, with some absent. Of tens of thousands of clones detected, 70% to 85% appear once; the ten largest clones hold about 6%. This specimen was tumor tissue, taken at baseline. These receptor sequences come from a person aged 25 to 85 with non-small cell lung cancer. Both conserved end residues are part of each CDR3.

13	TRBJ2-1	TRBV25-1	CASSEVAWGEQFF
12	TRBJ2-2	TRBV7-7	CASSLASGELFF
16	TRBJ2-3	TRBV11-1	CASSLGAGGTTDTQYF
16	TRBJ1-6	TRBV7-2	CASSSPTGTPNSPLHF
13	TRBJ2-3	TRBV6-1	CASSDRGGDTQYF
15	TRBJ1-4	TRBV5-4	CASSLSVGAWEKLFF
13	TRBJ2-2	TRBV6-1	CASSQMYTGELFF
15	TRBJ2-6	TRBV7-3	CASSFRDSGANVLTF
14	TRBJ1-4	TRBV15	CATSSRGTNEKLFF
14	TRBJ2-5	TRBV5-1	CASSSSTAQETQYF
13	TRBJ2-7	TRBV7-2	CASSRGGSYEQYF
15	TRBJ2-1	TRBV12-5	CASATGTSGTNEQFF
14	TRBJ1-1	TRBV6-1	CASSPRAGGGLVFF
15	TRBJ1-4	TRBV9	CASSTSGRVGEKLFF
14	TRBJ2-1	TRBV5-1	CASSRDTSYNEQFF
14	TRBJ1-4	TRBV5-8	CASSLGATNEKLFF
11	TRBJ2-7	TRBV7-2	CASSLVAEQYF
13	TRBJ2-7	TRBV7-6	CASSLAGTYEQYF
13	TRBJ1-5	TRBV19	CASQDGGNQPQHF
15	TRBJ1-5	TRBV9	CASSVDIGSNQPQHF
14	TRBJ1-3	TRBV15	CATSRGAGGNTIYF
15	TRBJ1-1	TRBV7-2	CASRPGQGVGTEAFF
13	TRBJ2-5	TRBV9	CASSVDVSGTQYF
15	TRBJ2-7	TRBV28	CASSSPGTGIDEQYF
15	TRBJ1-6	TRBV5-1	CASSPRQGAGSPLHF
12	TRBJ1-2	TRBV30	CAWRQGGEGYTF
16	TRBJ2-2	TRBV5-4	CASSPGTSRSTGELFF
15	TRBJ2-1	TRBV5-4	CASSLVGGGYNEQFF
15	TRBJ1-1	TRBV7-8	CASSLGAQRTTEAFF
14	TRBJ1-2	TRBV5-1	CASRLGQVQYGYTF
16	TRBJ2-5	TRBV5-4	CASSPDGLAGGRTQYF
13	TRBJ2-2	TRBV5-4	CASSLVGTGELFF
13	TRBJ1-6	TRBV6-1	CATLGLYNSPLHF
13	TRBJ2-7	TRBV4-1	CASSPGKGYEQYF
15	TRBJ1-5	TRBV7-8	CASSLGIGAHQPQHF
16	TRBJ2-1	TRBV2	CASSDPGLAVDNEQFF
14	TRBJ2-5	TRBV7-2	CASSLVHRQETQYF
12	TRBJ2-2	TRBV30	CAWSLQVGELFF